The next 27 T cell receptor beta chains were all read from a single sample in a study of T-cell memory formation after mild COVID-19 (dated by TCRdb to the early 2020s). Libraries were prepared through 5' RACE. Sequencing relied on an Illumina NovaSeq 6000. TCRdb reanalyzed the raw reads on its own, using fastp at Q25 for trimming and MiXCR for clone calling, and kept in-frame beta chains. Entries that share a CDR3 protein sequence are merged under the most common genes and DNA. The sample includes approximately 560,000 distinct CDR3 sequences, with 17% observed a single time. About 8.6% of the sample belongs to the ten largest clones. The sequenced sample was PBMCs or a T cell subset sorted from them (not recorded which). Every receptor here comes from an adult woman who had mild COVID-19 (a few samples of this study predate the infection). The sample titles of this study are shuffled in the database, so cell type and time point are left out; the donor was told from shared clones.

In its sample, this clonotype was seen a few times. The rearrangement joins TRBV6-4 to TRBJ1-1, with D hard to call. Trimming removed 3 bases from V and 1 base from J, with 6 bases in between. The CDR3 extends over 13 amino acids. The germline gives CDR1 MRHNA, CDR2 SNTAGT. The CDR3 loop reads CASSEIPNTEAFF. CDR3 coding DNA: TGTGCCAGCAGTGAAATACCGAACACTGAAGCTTTCTTT.

In this sample, this clonotype turned up a few times. The gene calls are TRBV12-3 or TRBV12-4 and TRBJ2-7, with D perhaps matching TRBD1 (6 bases). The CDR3 length is 15 residues. Between the trimmed V and J ends, which lost 5 bases and 0 bases, there was a span of 14 bases. CDR3 coding DNA: TGTGCCAGCAGTCCACACCAAGGGGGCTCCTACGAGCAGTACTTC. Its protein product is CASSPHQGGSYEQYF.

Only a few counts were recorded for this clonotype. The J gene is TRBJ1-2, the V gene TRBV6-2 or TRBV6-3, with D uncertain. Germline V gene lookup returns CDR1 MNHEY and CDR2 SVGEGT. There are 12 residues in the CDR3. V lost 4 bases, J lost 8 bases, and 11 bases lay in between. CDR3 sequence reads: CASSFSNAGYTF. In DNA form, the CDR3 reads TGTGCCAGCAGTTTTAGCAACGCCGGCTACACCTTC.

This clonotype appeared a few times. V gene TRBV7-9 combines with J gene TRBJ1-2; D is ambiguous. Germline V gene data show CDR1 as SEHNR and CDR2 as FQNEAQ (reference sequence). V gave up 0 bases and J gave up 2 bases, with 13 bases separating them. This CDR3 spans 16 amino acids. The CDR3 coding sequence is TGTGCCAGCAGCTTAGCGGCCGGGCAGGCCAACTATGGCTACACCTTC. Amino acids: CASSLAAGQANYGYTF.

The chain joins TRBV18 to TRBJ2-1, with D uncertain. The ends were cut back, 0 bases at V and 8 bases at J, with 14 bases in the middle. Germline V gives CDR1 KGHSH, CDR2 LQKENI. CDR3 size: 15 residues. CDR3 DNA sequence: TGTGCCAGCTCACCACCCGTATTAGCCCGGCATGAGCAGTTCTTC. Translation gives CASSPPVLARHEQFF.

The chain joins TRBV5-6 to TRBJ1-2; D is uncertain. V shed 4 bases and J shed 4 bases, with 11 bases lying between them. Germline CDR1 reads SGHDT; CDR2 reads YYEEEE. The CDR3 loop spans 13 amino acids. In nucleotides, the CDR3 is TGTGCCAGCAGCCCCAGGCTCCGCTATGGCTACACCTTC. Protein sequence: CASSPRLRYGYTF.

This clonotype was seen a handful of times. The chain recombines TRBV20-1 with TRBJ2-5; 10 bases align to TRBD1. Looked up from germline, CDR1 is DFQATT and CDR2 is SNEGSKA (reference sequence). After removal of 6 bases from V and 5 bases from J, the junction contained 6 bases not matched to a gene. CDR3 length equals 13 residues. The CDR3 sequence: CSAGTGESETQYF. In DNA form, the CDR3 reads TGCAGTGCCGGGACAGGGGAATCCGAGACCCAGTACTTC.

This sequence joins TRBV6-4 and TRBJ2-1; weak D call: TRBD2 (6 bases). V was clipped by 5 bases and J by 7 bases, with 18 bases between them. Germline lookup yields CDR1 MRHNA and CDR2 SNTAGT. The CDR3 loop spans 15 amino acids. DNA of the CDR3: TGTGCCAGCAGTCACATTTGGGGGAGCGGGAATGAGCAGTTCTTC. It encodes CASSHIWGSGNEQFF.

The J gene is TRBJ2-2, the V gene TRBV7-2; D may correspond to TRBD1 or TRBD2 (6 bases each). This CDR3 is 16 amino acids long. CDR1 and CDR2 (germline): SGHTA, FQGNSA. Trimming took off 5 bases at V and 4 bases at J, with 17 bases between the two ends. The CDR3 bases are TGTGCCAGCAGCCACTGGGGGGCCGGCCGCACCGGGGAGCTGTTTTTT. Its protein product is CASSHWGAGRTGELFF.

The chain is built from TRBV20-1 and TRBJ2-7, with a weak D call TRBD2 (5 bases). V lost 1 base and J 2 bases, leaving 9 bases between the germline ends. The CDR3 sequence is 13 residues long. Germline loops: CDR1 DFQATT, CDR2 SNEGSKA (reference sequence). Here the CDR3 reads CSARARGTYEQYF. DNA of the CDR3: TGCAGTGCTAGAGCGCGAGGGACCTACGAGCAGTACTTC.

This clonotype came up a few times. V is TRBV7-9 and J is TRBJ2-1; TRBD1 aligns across 10 bases. Trimming removed 5 bases from V and 4 bases from J; junction bases left unmatched: 8. CDR3 size: 16 residues. Germline V gene lookup returns CDR1 SEHNR and CDR2 FQNEAQ (reference sequence). CDR3 in amino acids: CASSPTGTGAYNEQFF. CDR3 DNA sequence: TGTGCCAGCAGCCCTACTGGGACAGGGGCGTACAATGAGCAGTTCTTC.

The chain has TRBV12-3 or TRBV12-4 and TRBJ1-2; 9 bases map to TRBD1. Trimming at V came to 4 bases and at J to 2 bases, leaving 5 bases not matched to a gene. The CDR3 length is 15 residues. CDR3 coding DNA: TGTGCCAGCAGTTCGGACAGGGGTTTGAACTATGGCTACACCTTC. This translates into CASSSDRGLNYGYTF.

The CDR3 DNA reads TGTGCCAGCAGCCAGACTAGCGGGAGTTTGAACAATGAGCAGTTCTTC. It translates to CASSQTSGSLNNEQFF. This chain uses TRBV14 with TRBJ2-1, with 12 bases aligning to TRBD2. Per germline, CDR1 SGHDN and CDR2 FVKESK. J was trimmed by 5 bases and V by 3 bases; bases with no gene match: 5. The CDR3 length is 16 residues.

This clonotype was seen a handful of times. The chain couples TRBV23-1 to TRBJ1-4; 8 bases match TRBD1. TRBV23-1 is annotated as an ORF whose role is uncertain. The CDR3 has 13 residues. The trim removed 8 bases at V and 7 bases at J, leaving 6 bases unmatched. The CDR3, as DNA: TGCGCCAGCGGACAGGGTGGCGCTGAAAAACTGTTTTTT. Translating gives CASGQGGAEKLFF.

The V call is TRBV12-3 or TRBV12-4, the J call TRBJ2-7; 10 bases fit TRBD1. The J segment lost 5 bases and the V segment lost 5 bases, leaving 3 bases of the junction unmatched. CDR3 length: 13 amino acids. CDR3 amino acids: CASSRDRGDEQYF. CDR3 nucleotides: TGTGCCAGCAGTCGGGACAGGGGCGACGAGCAGTACTTC.

This chain uses TRBV7-6 with TRBJ2-1; TRBD2 might be the D (7 bases). The CDR3 is made up of 17 amino acids. The ends were cut back, 0 bases at V and 3 bases at J, with 15 bases in the middle. The germline CDR1 and CDR2 sequences are SGHVS and FNYEAQ. This chain's CDR3 is CASSLASGGAFYNEQFF. The CDR3 region has the DNA TGTGCCAGCAGCTTAGCGAGTGGGGGGGCTTTCTACAATGAGCAGTTCTTC.

CDR3 DNA: TGTGCCAGCAGCCCCTTACTAGCGAGGCCTTCCGAGCAGTACTTC. Translating it yields CASSPLLARPSEQYF. The chain uses TRBV7-6 and TRBJ2-7; 7 bases agree with TRBD2. Per germline, CDR1 SGHVS and CDR2 FNYEAQ. The ends lost 5 bases at V and 6 bases at J; junction bases unmatched: 13. There are 15 residues in the CDR3.

The chain combines TRBV18 with TRBJ1-5; D is unclear. CDR1 and CDR2 from the germline V gene are KGHSH and LQKENI. The CDR3 has 15 residues. V lost 2 bases and J lost 4, with 12 bases in between. DNA for the CDR3: TGTGCCAGCTCACCAACTAAAGTTGTTAATCAGCCCCAGCATTTT. Translating it yields CASSPTKVVNQPQHF.

Only a few counts were recorded for this clonotype. This rearrangement joins TRBV19 to TRBJ2-1; 14 bases fit TRBD2. V was pared by 9 bases and J by 0 bases, with 13 bases of the junction left unmatched. The CDR3 spans 19 residues. Looked up from germline, CDR1 is LNHDA and CDR2 is SQIVND (reference sequence). In nucleotides, the CDR3 is TGTGCCAGCCTGATCCGGGGACTAGCGGGAGTCAGCTCCTACAATGAGCAGTTCTTC. Translation: CASLIRGLAGVSSYNEQFF.

The chain carries TRBV9 and TRBJ2-1; 10 bases match TRBD2. Trimming cost V 4 bases and J 8 bases; bases outside gene matches: 18. Per the germline V gene, CDR1 is SGDLS and CDR2 is YYNGEE. This CDR3 has 18 residues. This CDR3 reads CASSSRASGGQGGHEQFF. DNA of the CDR3: TGTGCCAGCAGCTCAAGGGCTAGCGGGGGACAAGGTGGCCATGAGCAGTTCTTC.

This clonotype was counted many times. This chain connects TRBV7-9 to TRBJ2-1; 12 bases line up with TRBD2. CDR3 length: 15 amino acids. With 4 bases clipped from V and 6 bases from J, the junction kept 4 bases outside the gene matches. The germline V gene encodes CDR1 SEHNR and CDR2 FQNEAQ (reference sequence). CDR3 DNA sequence: TGTGCCAGCAGCTCGACTAGCGGGAGTTTCAATGAGCAGTTCTTC. Its protein is CASSSTSGSFNEQFF.

In DNA form, the CDR3 reads TGCAGTGCTAGTGACTTGGGTGGGCGGAGCTACAATGAGCAGTTCTTC. It codes for CSASDLGGRSYNEQFF. The chain couples TRBV20-1 to TRBJ2-1; D is uncertain. V lost 3 bases and J 3 bases, leaving 18 bases between the germline ends. In germline, CDR1 is DFQATT, CDR2 SNEGSKA (reference sequence). The CDR3 is made up of 16 amino acids.

This clonotype was picked up a small number of times. V and J are TRBV5-4 and TRBJ2-7; possible D gene TRBD2, 6 bases. CDR3 length equals 15 residues. V was pared by 4 bases and J by 6 bases, with 20 bases between. CDR1 is SGHNT, CDR2 YYREEE, per germline (reference sequence). The CDR3 region is CASSPVADTGSEQYF. The CDR3 nucleotides are TGTGCCAGCAGCCCGGTAGCGGACACGGGCAGCGAGCAGTACTTC.

The genes are TRBV2 and TRBJ1-5; 10 bases fit TRBD1. The CDR3 consists of 14 residues. CDR1 is SNHLY and CDR2 is FYNNEI in the germline V gene. Trimming removed 2 bases from V and 9 bases from J; junction bases left unmatched: 4. In nucleotides, the CDR3 is TGTGCCAGCAGTGAACGGGACAGGGGAGGGCCCCAGCATTTT. Translated, it gives CASSERDRGGPQHF.

J is TRBJ1-2 and V is TRBV18; D is unclear. The germline CDR1 and CDR2 sequences are KGHSH and LQKENI. Trimming stripped 4 bases from V and 4 bases from J, with 13 bases between. The CDR3 extends over 14 amino acids. CDR3 amino acids: CASSLSSVVYGYTF. The CDR3 bases are TGTGCCAGCTCACTTAGCTCCGTGGTCTATGGCTACACCTTC.

This clonotype has a handful of counts. The chain employs TRBV7-9 and TRBJ1-1, with D perhaps TRBD1 (5 bases). Trimming removed 3 bases at V and 4 bases at J, with 12 bases between. CDR1 SEHNR and CDR2 FQNEAQ come from the germline V gene (reference sequence). The CDR3 length is 14 residues. The CDR3 region has the DNA TGTGCCAGCAGCTTTAGGGGAGGGGCCACTGAAGCTTTCTTT. It translates to CASSFRGGATEAFF.

This clonotype was counted only a few times. The rearrangement joins TRBV5-1 to TRBJ2-3, with D unresolved. Germline-derived CDR1 and CDR2 are SGHRS and YFSETQ. Between the trimmed V and J ends, which lost 6 bases and 2 bases, there was a span of 16 bases. The length of the CDR3 is 15 residues. DNA of the CDR3: TGCGCCAGCAAAGTCGGCACACTCCTCACAGATACGCAGTATTTT. Translated: CASKVGTLLTDTQYF.